This TCR beta chain stems from a study of T cells in Graves' hyperthyroidism and ophthalmopathy. Study details: At initial diagnosis, before any treatment had begun, peripheral blood was obtained.

TCR beta CDR3 region amplification was performed from RNA transcripts. When the TCR CDR3 underwent first-round RT-PCR, the HTBI primer set was used. TCRdb recomputed calls from the multiplex PCR reads with MiXCR, one row per CDR3 protein. The repertoire holds under 450,000 distinct CDR3 sequences, with roughly 13% as singletons. Many counts were recorded for this clonotype. CDR1 and CDR2 from the germline V gene are LGHDT and YNNKEL (reference sequence). V shed 4 bases and J shed 2 bases, with 12 bases lying between them. The CDR3 sequence is 14 residues long. Patients showing uncontrolled infection, other autoimmune disease, pregnancy or lactation were ineligible. This blood was taken when hyperthyroidism was first diagnosed, before any ophthalmopathy symptoms existed.

The sequenced material came from blood. The V gene is TRBV3-1, the J gene TRBJ2-7, with D perhaps assigned TRBD1 or TRBD2 (5 bases each). The origin of this receptor is a man under 40 with Graves' hyperthyroidism that later progressed to Graves' ophthalmopathy. CDR3 loop: CASSLRDRAYEQYF. The CDR3 nucleotides are TGTGCCAGCAGCCTCCGGGACCGAGCCTACGAGCAGTACTTC.